These T cell receptor beta chains were read from a single sample in a study of blood T cells in healthy people across ages. In TCRdb, the 5' RACE reads were re-called with MiXCR into one record per CDR3 protein. The data show around 1,900,000 distinct CDR3 sequences, about 39% seen once. The specimen sequenced was blood. All receptors derive from a human donor in good health. CDR3s include the opening cysteine and the closing phenylalanine or tryptophan. Fields, in order: clone size, D gene, V gene, J gene, CDR3 length, CDR3 protein, CDR3 DNA. A D gene is named only where the DNA matches it firmly. The size field is filled for only some rows; it gives once, few, many or a size class.

>.|TRBD1|TRBV24-1|TRBJ2-1|15
CATSDLGTGGNEQFF
TGTGCCACCAGTGATTTAGGGACAGGGGGGAATGAGCAGTTCTTC
>.|TRBD1|TRBV20-1|TRBJ1-2|12
CSASNRGHGYTF
TGCAGTGCTAGTAACAGGGGGCATGGCTACACCTTC
>.|.|TRBV11-3|TRBJ2-2|15
CASSPWGSQHGELFF
TGTGCCAGCAGCCCGTGGGGCAGTCAGCACGGGGAGCTGTTTTTT
>few|TRBD2|TRBV9|TRBJ2-1|16
CASSVEGLASYNEQFF
TGTGCCAGCAGCGTAGAGGGACTAGCCTCCTACAATGAGCAGTTCTTC
>few|TRBD1|TRBV4-1|TRBJ1-2|16
CASSRQTGPSNYGYTF
TGCGCCAGCAGCCGACAGACAGGGCCGTCCAACTATGGCTACACCTTC
>few|TRBD2|TRBV6-1|TRBJ2-6|18
CASSPEGLASPGANVLTF
TGTGCCAGCAGCCCGGAGGGACTAGCCTCCCCTGGGGCCAACGTCCTGACTTTC
>few|TRBD2|TRBV28|TRBJ2-1|16
CASSVTGTSSYNEQFF
TGTGCCAGCAGTGTTACCGGGACTAGCAGCTACAATGAGCAGTTCTTC
>.|TRBD1|TRBV4-2|TRBJ1-2|19
CASSQGWAAGQGFGDGYTF
TGTGCCAGCAGCCAAGGATGGGCGGCCGGACAGGGTTTCGGTGATGGCTACACCTTC
>.|.|TRBV5-1|TRBJ1-1|14
CASSLVGGPSEAFF
TGCGCCAGCAGCTTGGTTGGGGGGCCGAGTGAAGCTTTCTTT
>.|.|TRBV9|TRBJ2-2|16
CASSVDSTGVAGELFF
TGTGCCAGCAGCGTAGACAGCACGGGTGTGGCCGGGGAGCTGTTTTTT
>.|.|TRBV14|TRBJ2-4|11
CASSQGGQQYF
TGTGCCAGCAGCCAAGGAGGACAGCAGTACTTC
>few|.|TRBV7-3|TRBJ2-6|15
CASSLMSGGANVLTF
TGTGCCAGCAGCTTAATGTCGGGCGGGGCCAACGTCCTGACTTTC
>many|.|TRBV7-2|TRBJ1-2|13
CASSLGAGHGYTF
TGTGCCAGCAGCTTAGGGGCAGGGCATGGCTACACCTTC
>.|.|TRBV6-6|TRBJ1-3|14
CASTPRGVGNTIYF
TGTGCCAGCACGCCCCGCGGAGTAGGAAACACCATATATTTT
>.|.|TRBV7-6|TRBJ1-1|15
CASSEGQGLNTEAFF
TGTGCCAGCAGCGAAGGGCAGGGGCTGAACACTGAAGCTTTCTTT
>.|.|TRBV10-3|TRBJ2-7|12
CAISTTGYEQYF
TGTGCCATCAGTACGACCGGCTACGAGCAGTACTTC
>few|.|TRBV7-2|TRBJ2-5|15
CASSLVIGAEETQYF
TGTGCCAGCAGCTTAGTAATCGGAGCGGAAGAGACCCAGTACTTC
>.|TRBD1|TRBV15|TRBJ2-7|15
CATSSRTGVSYEQYF
TGTGCCACCAGCAGCAGGACAGGGGTATCCTACGAGCAGTACTTC
>.|TRBD2|TRBV10-3|TRBJ2-1|17
CAIGGGGSSSAYNEQFF
TGTGCCATCGGAGGCGGGGGGTCTTCATCTGCCTACAATGAGCAGTTCTTC
>many|TRBD2|TRBV27|TRBJ2-1|16
CASSLSLAGGPVEQFF
TGTGCCAGCAGTTTATCCCTAGCGGGGGGGCCTGTTGAGCAGTTCTTC
>once|.|TRBV7-2|TRBJ2-2|13
CASSPMNTGERFF
TGTGCCAGCAGCCCGATGAACACCGGGGAGCGGTTTTTT
>.|.|TRBV5-8|TRBJ2-5|16
CASSLGSGGCQETQYF
TGTGCCAGCAGCTTGGGGAGTGGGGGGTGCCAAGAGACCCAGTACTTC
>.|.|TRBV5-4|TRBJ2-1|15
CASSLVGPTYNEQFF
TGTGCCAGCAGCTTGGTCGGACCCACCTACAATGAGCAGTTCTTC
>.|TRBD1|TRBV12-3/TRBV12-4|TRBJ2-7|15
CASSFSVQGVNEQYF
TGTGCCAGCAGTTTTTCGGTACAGGGGGTAAACGAGCAGTACTTC
>.|.|TRBV20-1|TRBJ2-5|16
CSARYHVGGRQETQYF
TGCAGTGCTAGATACCATGTGGGGGGTCGTCAAGAGACCCAGTACTTC
>.|.|TRBV12-3/TRBV12-4|TRBJ1-2|12
CASSLMPGGYTF
TGTGCCAGCAGTTTAATGCCCGGCGGCTACACCTTC
>few|TRBD1|TRBV18|TRBJ1-5|14
CASSPRTGDQPQHF
TGTGCCAGCAGTCCGCGGACAGGGGATCAGCCCCAGCATTTT
>.|TRBD1|TRBV20-1|TRBJ1-5|15
CSARSGGTGTQPQHF
TGCAGTGCTAGATCCGGGGGGACAGGGACTCAGCCCCAGCATTTT
>.|.|TRBV20-1|TRBJ1-2|14
CMTSLGQANYGYTF
TGCATGACCTCTTTGGGGCAGGCCAACTATGGCTACACCTTC
>.|TRBD1|TRBV7-9|TRBJ1-1|15
CASSDRQGADTEAFF
TGTGCCAGCAGCGATAGGCAGGGGGCGGACACTGAAGCTTTCTTT
>few|.|TRBV20-1|TRBJ2-7|12
CSAGRGDYEQYF
TGCAGTGCTGGCAGGGGCGACTACGAGCAGTACTTC
>.|.|TRBV9|TRBJ1-2|15
CASSQGRGTFCGYTF
TGTGCCAGCAGCCAAGGGCGAGGGACATTCTGTGGCTACACCTTC
>.|.|TRBV5-6|TRBJ2-3|14
CASRPTGAPGTQYF
TGTGCCAGCAGACCCACGGGGGCTCCGGGTACGCAGTATTTT
>.|.|TRBV4-1|TRBJ2-7|16
CASSQGTRQDSYEQYF
TGCGCCAGCAGCCAAGGGACCAGACAGGACTCCTACGAGCAGTACTTC
>.|.|TRBV7-2|TRBJ1-2|14
CASSVQASNYGYTF
TGTGCCAGCAGCGTACAAGCCTCTAACTATGGCTACACCTTC
>.|.|TRBV3-1|TRBJ1-3|14
CASSQLNSGNTIYF
TGTGCCAGCAGCCAACTTAACTCTGGAAACACCATATATTTT
>.|.|TRBV20-1|TRBJ2-7|16
CSARDKRARDSYEQYF
TGCAGTGCTAGAGATAAAAGGGCAAGAGATAGCTACGAGCAGTACTTC
>.|TRBD2|TRBV6-2/TRBV6-3|TRBJ2-1|18
CASSYSSRRAGANNEQFF
TGTGCCAGCAGTTACTCGAGTAGGAGGGCGGGAGCAAACAATGAGCAGTTCTTC
>.|.|TRBV7-2|TRBJ1-1|12
CASSLRGSSAFF
TGTGCCAGCAGCTTACGAGGGAGTTCGGCTTTCTTT
>.|.|TRBV12-3/TRBV12-4|TRBJ2-5|16
CASSLDPAGIGETQYF
TGTGCCAGCAGTTTAGATCCTGCGGGGATAGGGGAGACCCAGTACTTC
>.|TRBD1|TRBV5-1|TRBJ2-7|14
CASSPWGQGNEQYF
TGCGCCAGCAGCCCCTGGGGACAGGGCAACGAGCAGTACTTC
>.|.|TRBV29-1|TRBJ1-2|17
CSVEEYLWGNTNYGYTF
TGCAGCGTTGAAGAATACCTGTGGGGGAATACTAACTATGGCTACACCTTC
>.|TRBD1|TRBV4-1|TRBJ1-5|17
CASSQPVQGLRYQPQHF
TGCGCCAGCAGCCAGCCGGTACAGGGGCTCCGGTATCAGCCCCAGCATTTT
>.|.|TRBV13|TRBJ2-7|14
CASSLDARVNEQYF
TGTGCCAGCAGCTTAGATGCTCGGGTTAACGAGCAGTACTTC
>.|.|TRBV25-1|TRBJ2-3|14
CASSEYPQSDTQYF
TGTGCCAGCAGTGAATATCCCCAGTCAGATACGCAGTATTTT
>once|TRBD1|TRBV4-3|TRBJ1-6|15
CASSQARTGDSPLHF
TGCGCCAGCAGCCAAGCAAGGACAGGGGATTCACCCCTCCACTTT
>.|.|TRBV18|TRBJ1-4|15
CASSPQRFKDEKLFF
TGTGCCAGCTCACCTCAACGATTCAAGGATGAAAAACTGTTTTTT
>.|.|TRBV7-3|TRBJ2-2|14
CASSLGGPTGELFF
TGTGCCAGCAGCTTAGGGGGGCCCACCGGGGAGCTGTTTTTT